This T cell receptor (beta chain) was captured in a study of technical replicates of blood from a few donors. The germline CDR1 and CDR2 sequences are MNHEY and SMNVEV (reference sequence). V dropped 4 bases and J dropped 4; count of bases not matched to a gene: 1. The CDR3 extends over 14 amino acids. The assay was immunoSEQ multiplex PCR, and TCRdb's table has in-frame clones only and misses some. The sample has 70,000 to 90,000 clones, roughly 94% seen once. The source is a human donor in good health. Sequencing was performed on T cells isolated from PBMCs. The J gene is TRBJ1-1, the V gene TRBV27; 12 nucleotides match TRBD1. In DNA, the CDR3 is TGTGCCAGCAGTTGGGGACAGGGGGCCACTGAAGCTTTCTTT. Protein: CASSWGQGATEAFF.